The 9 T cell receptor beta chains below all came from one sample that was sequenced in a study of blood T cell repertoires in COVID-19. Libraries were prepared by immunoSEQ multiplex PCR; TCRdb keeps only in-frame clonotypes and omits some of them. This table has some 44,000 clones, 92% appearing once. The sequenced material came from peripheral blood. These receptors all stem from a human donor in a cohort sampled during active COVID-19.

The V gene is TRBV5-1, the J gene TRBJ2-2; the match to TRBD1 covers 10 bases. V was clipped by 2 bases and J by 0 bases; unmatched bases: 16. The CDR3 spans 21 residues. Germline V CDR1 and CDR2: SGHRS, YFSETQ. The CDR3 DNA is TGCGCCAGCAGCTTAGGACAGGGGGGTTACCGGAGTCGCGCGAACACCGGGGAGCTGTTTTTT. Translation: CASSLGQGGYRSRANTGELFF.

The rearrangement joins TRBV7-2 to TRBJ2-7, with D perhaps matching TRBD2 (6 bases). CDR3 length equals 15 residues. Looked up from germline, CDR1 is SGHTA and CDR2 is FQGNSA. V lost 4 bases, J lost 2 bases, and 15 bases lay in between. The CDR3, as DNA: TGTGCCAGCAGCTCCGGGAGTAGCAGTGCCTACGAGCAGTACTTC. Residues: CASSSGSSSAYEQYF. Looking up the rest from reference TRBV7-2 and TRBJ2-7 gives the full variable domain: GAGVSQSPSNKVTEKGKDVELRCDPISGHTALYWYRQSLGQGLEFLIYFQGNSAPDKSGLPSDRFSAERTGGSVSTLTIQRTQQEDSAVYLCASSSGSSSAYEQYFGPGTRLTVT.

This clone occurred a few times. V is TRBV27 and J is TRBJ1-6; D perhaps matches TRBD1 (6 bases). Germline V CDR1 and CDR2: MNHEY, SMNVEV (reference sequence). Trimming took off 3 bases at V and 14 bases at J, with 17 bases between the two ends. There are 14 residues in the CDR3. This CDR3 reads CASSFGTSDAALHF. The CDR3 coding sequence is TGTGCCAGCAGTTTTGGGACATCCGATGCAGCCCTCCACTTT.

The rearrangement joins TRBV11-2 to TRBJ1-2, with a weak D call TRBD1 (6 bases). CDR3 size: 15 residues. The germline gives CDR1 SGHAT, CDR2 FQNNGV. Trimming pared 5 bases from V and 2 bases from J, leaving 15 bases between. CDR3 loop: CASSQGQIKNYGYTF. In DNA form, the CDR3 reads TGTGCCAGCAGCCAGGGACAAATAAAAAACTATGGCTACACCTTC.

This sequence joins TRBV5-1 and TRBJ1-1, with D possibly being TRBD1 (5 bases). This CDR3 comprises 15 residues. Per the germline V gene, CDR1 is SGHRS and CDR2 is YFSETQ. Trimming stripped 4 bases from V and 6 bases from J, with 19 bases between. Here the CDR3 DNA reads TGCGCCAGCAGCCCTCTCTCAGGGTCCCTTTCTGAAGCTTTCTTT. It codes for CASSPLSGSLSEAFF.

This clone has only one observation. CDR3 region: CASSSSGATAPTETQYF. The DNA for the CDR3 is TGTGCCAGCAGTTCGTCCGGAGCGACGGCGCCCACGGAGACCCAGTACTTC. V and J are TRBV27 and TRBJ2-5; no firm D call. Germline values: CDR1 MNHEY, CDR2 SMNVEV (reference sequence). V lost 4 bases and J 5 bases, leaving 23 bases between the germline ends. This CDR3 region has 17 residues.

The CDR3 DNA reads as TGTGCCAGCAGCCAGACATGGGAGCAGTACTTC. This translates into CASSQTWEQYF. This rearrangement joins TRBV14 to TRBJ2-7; D unclear. This CDR3 is 11 amino acids long. The germline CDR1 and CDR2 sequences are SGHDN and FVKESK. Trimming removed 3 bases at V and 7 bases at J, with 7 bases between.

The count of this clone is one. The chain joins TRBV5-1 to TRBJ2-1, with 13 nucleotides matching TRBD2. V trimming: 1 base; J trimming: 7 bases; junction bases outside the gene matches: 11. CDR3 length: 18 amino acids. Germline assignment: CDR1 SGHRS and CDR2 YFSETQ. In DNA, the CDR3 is TGCGCCAGCAGCTTGTTCTTCGGACTAGCGGGAGCAGGAAATGAGCAGTTCTTC. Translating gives CASSLFFGLAGAGNEQFF.

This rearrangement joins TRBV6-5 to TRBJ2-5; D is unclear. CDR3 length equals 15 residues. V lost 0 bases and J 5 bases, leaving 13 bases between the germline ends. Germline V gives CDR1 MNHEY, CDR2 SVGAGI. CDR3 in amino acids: CASSYSISGIETQYF. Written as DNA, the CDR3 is TGTGCCAGCAGTTACTCGATTTCGGGTATTGAGACCCAGTACTTC.